The 25 T cell receptor beta chains listed next were all sequenced from one sample in a study of T cell repertoires in cytomegalovirus infection. MiXCR, run by TCRdb on the reads, gives a single entry per CDR3 protein. The top ten hold about a sixth of the sample, which has about 140,000 distinct CDR3 sequences, 5% to 6.5% seen once. Sequenced: PBMCs. The receptors were sampled from a human donor in good health (CMV status not recorded). Some clones in this sample may be carry-over from other donors' samples.

This clonotype has more than one count but fewer than ten. The rearrangement uses TRBV7-4 and TRBJ2-3, with TRBD2 identical over 7 bases. The germline V gene encodes CDR1 SGHVT and CDR2 SQSDAQ. V shed 5 bases and J 0 bases; nucleotides not matched to a gene: 5. The CDR3 extends over 15 amino acids. Here the CDR3 reads CASSLGEGSTDTQYF. DNA for the CDR3: TGTGCCAGCAGCCTGGGGGAGGGTAGCACAGATACGCAGTATTTT. Supplemented by reference TRBV7-4 and TRBJ2-3, the full variable domain reads GAGVSQSPRYKVAKRGRDVALRCDSISGHVTLYWYRQTLGQGSEVLTYSQSDAQRDKSGRPSGRFSAERPERSVSTLKIQRTEQGDSAVYLCASSLGEGSTDTQYFGPGTRLTVL.

The sample holds many counts of this clonotype. This chain uses TRBV7-9 with TRBJ1-1, with D uncertain. Trimming removed 6 bases at V and 1 base at J, with 6 bases between. Germline V gene lookup returns CDR1 SEHNR and CDR2 FQNEAQ (reference sequence). This CDR3 spans 12 amino acids. CDR3 in amino acids: CASSGRNTEAFF. The CDR3 DNA reads TGTGCCAGCAGTGGCAGGAACACTGAAGCTTTCTTT. The full variable domain, completed using reference TRBV7-9 and TRBJ1-1, is DTGVSQNPRHKITKRGQNVTFRCDPISEHNRLYWYRQTLGQGPEFLTYFQNEAQLEKSRLLSDRFSAERPKGSFSTLEIQRTEQGDSAMYLCASSGRNTEAFFGQGTRLTVV.

The V and J genes are TRBV2 and TRBJ2-5; TRBD2 aligns across 9 bases. V lost 3 bases to trimming and J lost 8 bases; unmatched junction nucleotides: 13. Germline lookup yields CDR1 SNHLY and CDR2 FYNNEI. The CDR3 sequence is 16 residues long. Written as DNA, the CDR3 is TGTGCCAGCAGTGAGCCGGGACTAGCCGGCCTGAAAACCCAGTACTTC. Its protein product is CASSEPGLAGLKTQYF.

The CDR3 loop reads CASSAISPAGLNEKLFF. The CDR3 DNA is TGTGCCAGCAGTGCCATCTCGCCAGCGGGCCTTAATGAAAAACTGTTTTTT. The chain uses TRBV25-1 and TRBJ1-4; D remains ambiguous. Germline assignment: CDR1 MGHDK and CDR2 SYGVNS. This CDR3 comprises 17 residues. V was pared by 4 bases and J by 4 bases, with 19 bases between.

In its sample, this clonotype was seen many times. The V and J genes are TRBV7-2 and TRBJ1-5; no reliable D call. In germline, CDR1 is SGHTA, CDR2 FQGNSA. The CDR3 length is 14 residues. The V gene lost 3 bases and the J gene lost 7 bases, with 13 bases spanning the gap. For the CDR3, the DNA is TGTGCCAGCAGCTTGGTTGGATATGGACAGCCCCAGCATTTT. Translated, it gives CASSLVGYGQPQHF. Supplemented by reference TRBV7-2 and TRBJ1-5, the full variable domain reads GAGVSQSPSNKVTEKGKDVELRCDPISGHTALYWYRQSLGQGLEFLIYFQGNSAPDKSGLPSDRFSAERTGGSVSTLTIQRTQQEDSAVYLCASSLVGYGQPQHFGDGTRLSIL.

This clonotype has a handful of counts. The gene calls are TRBV7-9 and TRBJ2-7; D is unclear. CDR3 length: 13 residues. With 7 bases removed from V and 0 bases from J, the gap between germline ends came to 10 bases. From germline, CDR1 is SEHNR and CDR2 FQNEAQ (reference sequence). CDR3 nucleotide sequence: TGTGCCAGCACCCTTGCGGCCTCCTACGAGCAGTACTTC. It translates to CASTLAASYEQYF.

Many counts were recorded for this clonotype. The chain employs TRBV20-1 and TRBJ1-6; 7 bases are shared with TRBD1. CDR3 length equals 14 residues. Trimming at V came to 3 bases and at J to 6 bases, leaving 5 bases not matched to a gene. Per germline, CDR1 DFQATT and CDR2 SNEGSKA (reference sequence). In DNA form, the CDR3 reads TGCAGTGCTAGCCAGGGGGTAGTTAATTCACCCCTCCACTTT. This translates into CSASQGVVNSPLHF.

J is TRBJ2-7 and V is TRBV4-3, with TRBD1 matching 9 bases. V was pared by 1 base and J by 6 bases, with 10 bases of the junction left unmatched. The germline gives CDR1 LGHNA, CDR2 YSLEER. The CDR3 has 16 amino acids. CDR3 in amino acids: CASSQAVGQGRAEQYF. The CDR3 DNA reads as TGCGCCAGCAGCCAAGCCGTGGGACAGGGAAGGGCCGAGCAGTACTTC.

This clonotype was observed many times. The chain is built from TRBV7-2 and TRBJ2-5, with 7 bases fitting TRBD1. Germline V CDR1 and CDR2: SGHTA, FQGNSA. After removal of 2 bases from V and 5 bases from J, the junction contained 8 bases not matched to a gene. The CDR3 runs 15 residues. CDR3 nucleotide sequence: TGTGCCAGCAGCTTACTGGGACAGCTTGCGGAGACCCAGTACTTC. Protein: CASSLLGQLAETQYF.

Ten or more counts support this clonotype. The CDR3 region is CASRSRDTYDQPQHF. The CDR3 bases are TGTGCCAGCAGAAGCCGGGACACCTATGATCAGCCCCAGCATTTT. V usage is TRBV12-3 or TRBV12-4 and J usage is TRBJ1-5, with a tentative D call TRBD1 (6 bases). CDR3 size: 15 residues. The V and J ends lost 6 bases and 5 bases respectively, with 17 bases between them.

A few counts support this clonotype. In DNA, the CDR3 is TGTGCCAGCGGGGGGCCTAAACCCACAGATACGCAGTATTTT. It encodes CASGGPKPTDTQYF. The rearrangement links TRBV7-2 to TRBJ2-3; D tentatively reads TRBD1 or TRBD2 (6 bases each). The CDR3 totals 14 residues. From germline, CDR1 is SGHTA and CDR2 FQGNSA. V was shortened by 8 bases and J by 2 bases, with 14 bases between the two germline ends.

This clonotype occurred many times. The CDR3: CSAFLAGPYEQYF. CDR3 sequence (DNA): TGCAGTGCCTTTTTAGCGGGCCCCTACGAGCAGTACTTC. The chain is built from TRBV20-1 and TRBJ2-7, with 7 bases aligning to TRBD2. Trimming removed 6 bases from V and 2 bases from J; junction bases left unmatched: 7. Germline CDR1 and CDR2: DFQATT and SNEGSKA (reference sequence). The CDR3 totals 13 residues.

Ten or more counts support this clonotype. The rearrangement joins TRBV2 to TRBJ2-7; D is unresolved. CDR3 size: 13 residues. Germline CDR1 is SNHLY and CDR2 is FYNNEI. V dropped 6 bases and J dropped 7 bases, with 16 bases sitting between them. The CDR3 protein is CASRSPMGLEQYF. For the CDR3, the DNA is TGTGCCAGCAGATCCCCCATGGGCCTAGAGCAGTACTTC.

This clonotype was found many times. The J gene is TRBJ1-6, the V gene TRBV6-6; D unresolved. The CDR3 is 17 residues long. Germline CDR1 reads MNHNY; CDR2 reads SVGAGI (reference sequence). The V and J ends lost 0 bases and 0 bases respectively, with 9 bases between them. Here the CDR3 DNA reads TGTGCCAGCAGTTACTCCGACACGAGCTCCTATAATTCACCCCTCCACTTT. Protein: CASSYSDTSSYNSPLHF.

Note on this clonotype: This may arise from a read error, as a much more abundant clone is one base away. No conserved phenylalanine or tryptophan is present at the end of the CDR3, so a read error is the likely explanation. V usage is TRBV10-3 and J usage is TRBJ1-2; 7 bases map to TRBD1. The trim removed 7 bases at V and 2 bases at J, leaving 4 bases unmatched. The germline CDR1 and CDR2 sequences are ENHRY and SYGVKD. CDR3 length: 13 residues. The CDR3 here is CAINTQGNYGYTC. The CDR3 DNA is TGTGCCATCAATACACAGGGGAACTATGGCTACACCTGC.

This clonotype was picked up many times. The chain links TRBV7-2 to TRBJ2-1; tentatively, D is TRBD1 (6 bases). CDR3 size: 11 residues. CDR1 is SGHTA and CDR2 is FQGNSA in the germline V gene. V was cut by 1 base and J by 15 bases, with 10 bases left in between. The CDR3 DNA reads as TGTGCCAGCAGCTTAGACAGGGATCGGTTCTTC. Protein: CASSLDRDRFF.

This clonotype was detected a few times. The gene calls are TRBV29-1 and TRBJ2-7, with TRBD2 identical over 7 bases. The germline gives CDR1 SQVTM, CDR2 ANQGSEA. The CDR3 length is 19 residues. The J segment lost 0 bases and the V segment lost 4 bases, leaving 21 bases of the junction unmatched. The CDR3 loop reads CSVGERAGTNLAYSYEQYF. In nucleotides, the CDR3 is TGCAGCGTTGGGGAAAGGGCAGGGACTAATCTAGCCTACTCCTACGAGCAGTACTTC.

This clonotype was counted only a few times. This chain connects TRBV6-5 to TRBJ2-6; maybe TRBD1 (6 bases). Per the germline V gene, CDR1 is MNHEY and CDR2 is SVGAGI. The V and J ends lost 2 bases and 6 bases respectively, with 11 bases between them. This CDR3 has 15 residues. The CDR3 sequence: CASSYTGMKANVLTF. In DNA, the CDR3 is TGTGCCAGCAGTTACACAGGGATGAAGGCCAACGTCCTGACTTTC.

In this sample, this clonotype turned up many times. The gene calls are TRBV7-2 and TRBJ1-1, with TRBD1 as a possible D gene (6 bases). Looked up from germline, CDR1 is SGHTA and CDR2 is FQGNSA. The V end was cut by 5 bases, the J end by 1 base, with 14 bases between. The CDR3 is made up of 15 amino acids. Here the CDR3 reads CASSPFRGANTEAFF. CDR3 nucleotides: TGTGCCAGCAGCCCCTTCCGGGGGGCGAACACTGAAGCTTTCTTT.

This clonotype was counted at least ten times. The V and J genes are TRBV28 and TRBJ2-7; TRBD2 matches 14 bases. In germline, CDR1 is MDHEN, CDR2 SYDVKM. This CDR3 comprises 15 residues. J lost 4 bases, V lost 5 bases, and 4 bases had no gene match. CDR3 nucleotide sequence: TGTGCCAGCAGTCCATGGACTAGCGGGGGGTACGAGCAGTACTTC. As protein: CASSPWTSGGYEQYF. Full variable domain (missing parts from reference TRBV28 and TRBJ2-7): DVKVTQSSRYLVKRTGEKVFLECVQDMDHENMFWYRQDPGLGLRLIYFSYDVKMKEKGDIPEGYSVSREKKERFSLILESASTNQTSMYLCASSPWTSGGYEQYFGPGTRLTVT.

The table lists this clonotype with many counts. The gene calls are TRBV7-2 and TRBJ1-5; TRBD1 agrees at 7 bases. The V gene's germline CDR1 is SGHTA and CDR2 FQGNSA. The V gene end was trimmed by 5 bases and the J gene end by 2 bases; junction bases not matched to a gene: 6. This CDR3 spans 15 amino acids. The DNA of the CDR3 is TGTGCCAGCAGCCCTACAGGGGTTGGCAATCAGCCCCAGCATTTT. This sequence encodes CASSPTGVGNQPQHF.

This clonotype was found many times. This CDR3 is CASSMTGTYNEQFF. In nucleotides, the CDR3 is TGTGCCAGCAGCATGACAGGGACCTACAATGAGCAGTTCTTC. The chain links TRBV7-8 to TRBJ2-1; the match to TRBD1 covers 7 bases. Germline CDR1 SGHVS, CDR2 FQNEAQ. This CDR3 is built from 14 residues. V was pared by 5 bases and J by 2 bases, with 3 bases of the junction left unmatched.

This clonotype showed up many times. The V call is TRBV7-2, the J call TRBJ2-2, with a tentative D call TRBD1 (5 bases). There are 14 residues in the CDR3. Trimming took 1 base from V and 3 from J, leaving 6 bases between them. The germline V gene has CDR1 SGHTA and CDR2 FQGNSA. CDR3 in amino acids: CASSLGRDTGELFF. CDR3 nucleotides: TGTGCCAGCAGCTTAGGCAGGGACACCGGGGAGCTGTTTTTT. The full variable domain, completed using reference TRBV7-2 and TRBJ2-2, is GAGVSQSPSNKVTEKGKDVELRCDPISGHTALYWYRQSLGQGLEFLIYFQGNSAPDKSGLPSDRFSAERTGGSVSTLTIQRTQQEDSAVYLCASSLGRDTGELFFGEGSRLTVL.

This clonotype was recorded many times. The V gene is TRBV12-3 or TRBV12-4, the J gene TRBJ1-5; 10 bases are a match to TRBD1. V trimming: 7 bases; J trimming: 0 bases; junction bases outside the gene matches: 9. The CDR3 consists of 17 residues. In nucleotides, the CDR3 is TGTGCCAGCACCCCGACAGGGGGCCTGAATAGCAATCAGCCCCAGCATTTT. It specifies CASTPTGGLNSNQPQHF.

This clonotype has a handful of counts. This chain joins TRBV5-1 and TRBJ2-7; D perhaps matches TRBD2 (5 bases). The CDR3 loop spans 14 amino acids. Germline values: CDR1 SGHRS, CDR2 YFSETQ. V lost 4 bases and J 6 bases, leaving 17 bases between the germline ends. CDR3 loop: CASSPDGGNPEQYF. The CDR3 nucleotides read TGCGCCAGCAGCCCTGATGGAGGAAACCCCGAGCAGTACTTC.